The 30 T cell receptor beta chains reported below all come from one sample, sequenced in a study of shared clonotypes between healthy human individuals. Sequencing used immunoSEQ multiplex PCR; TCRdb keeps in-frame clones, though not all of them. The sample includes approximately 640,000 clones, around 72% seen only once; the top ten take 1.8%. Source material: memory CD4+ T cells sorted from blood. This sample's subset: CD45RA-negative fraction. The receptors stem from a woman in her twenties or thirties in good health.

About this clone itself: The same CDR3 also results from other DNA sequences found in this sample. This chain uses TRBV5-4 with TRBJ2-5; 7 bases line up with TRBD1. There are 14 residues in the CDR3. Germline-derived CDR1 and CDR2 are SGHNT and YYREEE (reference sequence). J was trimmed by 1 base and V by 4 bases; bases with no gene match: 4. The CDR3 DNA sequence: TGTGCCAGCAGCACCGGGACAGCCCAAGAGACCCAGTACTTC. As protein: CASSTGTAQETQYF.

The gene calls are TRBV6-6 and TRBJ2-7, with 7 positions matching TRBD2. The germline V gene has CDR1 MNHNY and CDR2 SVGAGI (reference sequence). V trimming: 6 bases; J trimming: 0 bases; junction bases outside the gene matches: 5. The length of the CDR3 is 14 residues. CDR3 nucleotide sequence: TGTGCCAGCAGCAACCCGGGAGGCTCCTACGAGCAGTACTTC. Encoded protein: CASSNPGGSYEQYF.

A word on this clone: A clone one base away is much larger, so this may be a read error. Other DNA sequences in the same sample also yield this CDR3. The J gene is TRBJ2-5, the V gene TRBV18; D gene uncertain. The CDR3 totals 12 residues. V lost 3 bases, J lost 2 bases, and 4 bases lay in between. From germline, CDR1 is KGHSH and CDR2 LQKENI. The CDR3 here is CASSPEQETQYF. CDR3 in DNA: TGTGCCAGCTCACCGGAACAAGAGACCCAGTACTTC.

The chain couples TRBV18 to TRBJ1-2; TRBD1 agrees at 11 bases. The CDR3 spans 16 residues. Germline-derived CDR1 and CDR2 are KGHSH and LQKENI. Germline trimming cut 6 bases from V and 4 bases from J; bases unmatched to any gene: 10. The DNA of the CDR3 is TGTGCCAGCTCCCTAGGACAGGGGGCTCTGTTCTATGGCTACACCTTC. Translation gives CASSLGQGALFYGYTF.

V gene TRBV6-6 combines with J gene TRBJ2-3; D possibly corresponds to TRBD2 (6 bases). In germline, CDR1 is MNHNY, CDR2 SVGAGI (reference sequence). The V and J ends lost 8 bases and 2 bases respectively, with 11 bases between them. This CDR3 comprises 13 residues. The CDR3 bases are TGTGCCAGCCGGGGACTTTTCACAGATACGCAGTATTTT. This sequence encodes CASRGLFTDTQYF.

The chain is built from TRBV2 and TRBJ1-2; TRBD1 might be the D (5 bases). The CDR3 sequence is 13 residues long. V lost 7 bases to trimming and J lost 8 bases, with 17 bases between them. The germline V gene has CDR1 SNHLY and CDR2 FYNNEI. The CDR3 DNA sequence: TGTGCCAGCATTAGCGGGGGGGTAAGAGGCTACACCTTC. Translating it yields CASISGGVRGYTF.

This clone is a singleton in its sample. This rearrangement joins TRBV12-5 to TRBJ2-1; 9 bases match TRBD1. The V gene's germline CDR1 is LGHNT and CDR2 FRNRAP. The CDR3 totals 15 residues. The V segment lost 1 base and the J segment 8 bases; nucleotides outside the gene matches: 6. In DNA form, the CDR3 reads TGTGCTAGTGGTTTGGGGGACAGGGTTATCGATGAGCAGTTCTTC. It is translated as CASGLGDRVIDEQFF.

This rearrangement joins TRBV14 to TRBJ2-1; D is possibly TRBD1 (6 bases). The V gene's germline CDR1 is SGHDN and CDR2 FVKESK. Deletions cut 0 bases from V and 0 bases from J, with 15 bases between. This CDR3 is built from 18 residues. CDR3 protein: CASSQDPGTTISYNEQFF. CDR3 sequence (DNA): TGTGCCAGCAGCCAAGATCCCGGGACAACCATCTCCTACAATGAGCAGTTCTTC.

This clone was detected only once. The chain joins TRBV18 to TRBJ2-1; 10 bases agree with TRBD2. Germline-derived CDR1 and CDR2 are KGHSH and LQKENI. This CDR3 has 15 amino acids. The ends lost 3 bases at V and 6 bases at J; junction bases unmatched: 5. The CDR3 DNA is TGTGCCAGCTCACCTTGGCTAGCGGGAGCCAATGAGCAGTTCTTC. Protein: CASSPWLAGANEQFF. Full variable domain (rest looked up from reference TRBV18 and TRBJ2-1): NAGVMQNPRHLVRRRGQEARLRCSPMKGHSHVYWYRQLPEEGLKFMVYLQKENIIDESGMPKERFSAEFPKEGPSILRIQQVVRGDSAAYFCASSPWLAGANEQFFGPGTRLTVL.

The chain has TRBV28 and TRBJ1-4; maybe TRBD1 (5 bases). Germline CDR1 reads MDHEN; CDR2 reads SYDVKM. V was cut by 6 bases and J by 8 bases, with 13 bases left in between. The CDR3 extends over 13 amino acids. The CDR3 reads CASRSGPWEKLFF. Written as DNA, the CDR3 is TGTGCCAGCAGGTCAGGGCCCTGGGAAAAACTGTTTTTT.

The CDR3 coding sequence is TGTGCCAGCTCAACAAACCCCCTGACAGGTTACAATGAGCAGTTCTTC. Translated: CASSTNPLTGYNEQFF. V and J are TRBV18 and TRBJ2-1, with D tentatively TRBD1 (6 bases). V was cut by 5 bases and J by 4 bases, with 18 bases left in between. Germline CDR1 is KGHSH and CDR2 is LQKENI. This CDR3 contains 16 residues.

This clone was counted at least ten times. The rearrangement uses TRBV11-2 and TRBJ1-1; D is undetermined. Germline V CDR1 and CDR2: SGHAT, FQNNGV. The CDR3 is made up of 13 amino acids. Trimming removed 1 base at V and 2 bases at J, with 5 bases between. CDR3 nucleotide sequence: TGTGCCAGCAGCTTAGTGCTAAACACTGAAGCTTTCTTT. Protein product: CASSLVLNTEAFF. Full variable domain (rest looked up from reference TRBV11-2 and TRBJ1-1): EAGVAQSPRYKIIEKRQSVAFWCNPISGHATLYWYQQILGQGPKLLIQFQNNGVVDDSQLPKDRFSAERLKGVDSTLKIQPAKLEDSAVYLCASSLVLNTEAFFGQGTRLTVV.

This sequence joins TRBV5-1 and TRBJ2-6; D ambiguous. This CDR3 region has 14 residues. The ends were cut back, 4 bases at V and 0 bases at J, with 5 bases in the middle. Germline CDR1 reads SGHRS; CDR2 reads YFSETQ. CDR3 bases: TGCGCCAGCAGCACAGACTCTGGGGCCAACGTCCTGACTTTC. It translates to CASSTDSGANVLTF.

This clone was picked up one time. CDR3 in amino acids: CASSPPGQGSDTQYF. CDR3 nucleotides: TGTGCCAGCAGCCCCCCGGGACAGGGTTCCGATACGCAGTATTTT. The chain links TRBV27 to TRBJ2-3; the match to TRBD1 covers 9 bases. This CDR3 is 15 amino acids long. Trimming took 6 bases from V and 6 from J; bases not matched to a gene: 10. Germline lookup yields CDR1 MNHEY and CDR2 SMNVEV (reference sequence).

This clone has just a few counts. The chain is built from TRBV5-4 and TRBJ1-4; perhaps TRBD1 as D (5 bases). Trimming removed 1 base at V and 3 bases at J, with 10 bases between. The CDR3 covers 15 residues. Germline assignment: CDR1 SGHNT and CDR2 YYREEE (reference sequence). The CDR3 loop is CASSLTGTSNEKLFF. The CDR3, as DNA: TGTGCCAGCAGCTTGACCGGGACCTCTAATGAAAAACTGTTTTTT.

This clone was counted a single time. The chain is built from TRBV28 and TRBJ1-6; a weak D match, TRBD1 (6 bases). The CDR3 covers 12 residues. Per the germline V gene, CDR1 is MDHEN and CDR2 is SYDVKM. Trimming removed 10 bases at V and 7 bases at J, with 11 bases between. CDR3 in DNA: TGTGCCACAGGGGACTCAAATTCACCCCTCCACTTT. Translating it yields CATGDSNSPLHF.

This chain joins TRBV7-8 and TRBJ2-7; no reliable D call. With 3 bases removed from V and 8 bases from J, the gap between germline ends came to 14 bases. CDR1 is SGHVS, CDR2 FQNEAQ, per germline. The CDR3 contains 13 residues. The CDR3: CASSFETTLKQYF. CDR3 coding DNA: TGTGCCAGCAGCTTCGAGACAACCTTGAAGCAGTACTTC.

V gene TRBV11-2 combines with J gene TRBJ2-7; 9 bases are a match to TRBD2. The junction had 2 bases not matched to a gene; V was cut back by 2 bases and J by 0 bases. The germline V gene encodes CDR1 SGHAT and CDR2 FQNNGV. The CDR3 runs 15 residues. CDR3 amino acids: CASSLLAGRSYEQYF. CDR3 coding DNA: TGTGCCAGCAGCTTACTAGCGGGGCGCTCCTACGAGCAGTACTTC. Full variable domain (outside the CDR3, taken from reference TRBV11-2 and TRBJ2-7): EAGVAQSPRYKIIEKRQSVAFWCNPISGHATLYWYQQILGQGPKLLIQFQNNGVVDDSQLPKDRFSAERLKGVDSTLKIQPAKLEDSAVYLCASSLLAGRSYEQYFGPGTRLTVT.

V and J are TRBV7-2 and TRBJ2-1; 11 nucleotides line up with TRBD2. Trimming at V came to 5 bases and at J to 8 bases, leaving 17 bases not matched to a gene. The CDR3 is made up of 18 amino acids. CDR1 and CDR2 (germline): SGHTA, FQGNSA. CDR3 bases: TGTGCCAGCAGCCCCCGAGTCGCCCTAGCGGGGGGCTCCCATGAGCAGTTCTTC. It encodes CASSPRVALAGGSHEQFF.

The V gene is TRBV2, the J gene TRBJ1-5; 9 bases agree with TRBD1. The germline gives CDR1 SNHLY, CDR2 FYNNEI. V lost 10 bases and J lost 1; bases outside the gene matches: 5. This CDR3 comprises 14 residues. As DNA, the CDR3 is TGTGCCACCACCGGGACAGGGAGCAATCAGCCCCAGCATTTT. Its protein product is CATTGTGSNQPQHF.

The chain joins TRBV25-1 to TRBJ1-2; TRBD1 agrees at 7 bases. CDR3 size: 14 residues. The J segment lost 1 base and the V segment lost 5 bases, leaving 4 bases of the junction unmatched. Germline V CDR1 and CDR2: MGHDK, SYGVNS. CDR3: CASSNTGVNYGYTF. The CDR3 bases are TGTGCCAGCAGTAATACAGGGGTTAACTATGGCTACACCTTC.

V and J are TRBV7-2 and TRBJ1-4; 9 nucleotides match TRBD1. Germline V gene data show CDR1 as SGHTA and CDR2 as FQGNSA. The V segment lost 5 bases and the J segment 8 bases; nucleotides outside the gene matches: 9. The CDR3 loop spans 15 amino acids. CDR3 nucleotides: TGTGCCAGCAGCCCTAACAGGGGGCCAGGAGAAAAACTGTTTTTT. Protein product: CASSPNRGPGEKLFF.

The chain recombines TRBV5-6 with TRBJ1-1; D gene uncertain. CDR1 and CDR2 (germline): SGHDT, YYEEEE. Trimming shortened V by 0 bases and J by 4 bases, and 7 bases separated the two germline ends. The CDR3 totals 13 residues. CDR3 coding DNA: TGTGCCAGCAGCTTGGGAGGGCGCACTGAAGCTTTCTTT. It specifies CASSLGGRTEAFF.

CDR3 coding DNA: TGTGCCAGCCAATCACTAGCGGGAGGGGATAATGAGCAGTTCTTC. Amino acids: CASQSLAGGDNEQFF. The chain links TRBV28 to TRBJ2-1; 13 bases agree with TRBD2. Germline CDR1 reads MDHEN; CDR2 reads SYDVKM. This CDR3 has 15 residues. The trim removed 8 bases at V and 7 bases at J, leaving 8 bases unmatched.

The chain recombines TRBV29-1 with TRBJ2-1; the match to TRBD2 covers 9 bases. V gave up 1 base and J gave up 0 bases; unmatched junction bases: 4. Germline V CDR1 and CDR2: SQVTM, ANQGSEA. CDR3 length: 16 residues. CDR3 nucleotides: TGCAGCGTTGAAGCGGGTAGCGGGAGCTCCTACAATGAGCAGTTCTTC. Its translation is CSVEAGSGSSYNEQFF.

CDR3 in amino acids: CASNTKGFTYEQYF. The CDR3 nucleotides are TGTGCCAGCAATACAAAGGGGTTTACCTACGAGCAGTACTTC. The genes are TRBV28 and TRBJ2-7; maybe TRBD1 (5 bases). V dropped 7 bases and J dropped 2 bases, with 15 bases sitting between them. Germline CDR1 is MDHEN and CDR2 is SYDVKM. The CDR3 spans 14 residues.

V and J are TRBV27 and TRBJ2-1; TRBD1 agrees at 11 bases. CDR3 length: 14 amino acids. The ends lost 9 bases at V and 3 bases at J; junction bases unmatched: 4. The germline V gene has CDR1 MNHEY and CDR2 SMNVEV (reference sequence). For the CDR3, the DNA is TGTGCCAGTCGGGACAGGGGGAACTACAATGAGCAGTTCTTC. Translation gives CASRDRGNYNEQFF.

The CDR3 loop is CASTVPGLAGGKEQFF. Written as DNA, the CDR3 is TGTGCCAGCACCGTCCCGGGACTAGCGGGAGGAAAGGAGCAGTTCTTC. This chain uses TRBV28 with TRBJ2-1, with 15 nucleotides matching TRBD2. The CDR3 is made up of 16 amino acids. Trimming at V came to 7 bases and at J to 10 bases, leaving 11 bases not matched to a gene. Germline V gene data show CDR1 as MDHEN and CDR2 as SYDVKM.

This clone was detected only a few times. The chain employs TRBV28 and TRBJ1-4, with a possible D match to TRBD1 (5 bases). The CDR3 runs to 14 residues. Trimming removed 7 bases at V and 11 bases at J, with 20 bases between. Germline V CDR1 and CDR2: MDHEN, SYDVKM. The chain's CDR3 is CASNGRGLTKKLFF. The CDR3 region has the DNA TGTGCCAGCAACGGGAGGGGACTAACCAAGAAACTGTTTTTT. The whole variable domain, remainder taken from reference TRBV28 and TRBJ1-4, is DVKVTQSSRYLVKRTGEKVFLECVQDMDHENMFWYRQDPGLGLRLIYFSYDVKMKEKGDIPEGYSVSREKKERFSLILESASTNQTSMYLCASNGRGLTKKLFFGSGTQLSVL.

The CDR3 region has the DNA TGTGCCTGGAGTGATACCGTACAGGGGGGTAACGAGCAGTACTTC. Its translation: CAWSDTVQGGNEQYF. V is TRBV30 and J is TRBJ2-7, with TRBD1 matching over 8 bases. The CDR3 is made up of 15 amino acids. The V gene's germline CDR1 is GTSNPN and CDR2 SVGIG (reference sequence). With 1 base clipped from V and 5 bases from J, the junction kept 10 bases outside the gene matches. Together with reference TRBV30 and TRBJ2-7, the CDR3 gives the full variable domain: SQTIHQWPATLVQPVGSPLSLECTVEGTSNPNLYWYRQAAGRGLQLLFYSVGIGQISSEVPQNLSASRPQDRQFILSSKKLLLSDSGFYLCAWSDTVQGGNEQYFGPGTRLTVT.